A selection of T cell receptor beta chains follows, all from one sample in a study of blood T cell repertoires in COVID-19. Sequenced by immunoSEQ multiplex PCR; TCRdb stores in-frame clones only, minus some. The sample includes fewer than 150,000 clones, 75% to 90% of them seen just once. Sequencing used peripheral blood. The receptors come from a woman between 50 and 59 years old who had recovered from COVID-19. CDR3s include the opening cysteine and the closing phenylalanine or tryptophan. A D gene is named only where the DNA matches it firmly. Some rows have no size entry. The others give once, few or many, or a class for an expanded clone.

d_call: TRBD2
v_call: TRBV11-3
j_call: TRBJ2-3
clone_size: .
cdr3_aa: CASSFVGRVSDTQYF
cdr3_nt: TGTGCCAGCAGCTTTGTCGGGAGGGTGTCAGATACGCAGTATTTT

d_call: .
v_call: TRBV20-1
j_call: TRBJ1-1
clone_size: .
cdr3_aa: CSARLNSEAFF
cdr3_nt: TGCAGTGCTAGATTAAACAGTGAAGCTTTCTTT

d_call: .
v_call: TRBV18
j_call: TRBJ2-3
clone_size: once
cdr3_aa: CASSPPQGVFTDTQYF
cdr3_nt: TGTGCCAGCTCACCCCCCCAAGGGGTTTTTACAGATACGCAGTATTTT

d_call: TRBD2
v_call: TRBV5-4
j_call: TRBJ2-2
clone_size: .
cdr3_aa: CASSPVGRAGTGELFF
cdr3_nt: TGTGCCAGCAGTCCCGTCGGGAGGGCGGGGACCGGGGAGCTGTTTTTT

d_call: TRBD2
v_call: TRBV12-5
j_call: TRBJ2-4
clone_size: .
cdr3_aa: CASGVTSGRDIQYF
cdr3_nt: TGTGCTAGTGGGGTGACTAGCGGTCGGGACATTCAGTACTTC

d_call: .
v_call: TRBV10-1
j_call: TRBJ2-2
clone_size: once
cdr3_aa: CASSEIPYTGELFF
cdr3_nt: TGCGCCAGCAGTGAGATTCCTTACACCGGGGAGCTGTTTTTT

d_call: TRBD2
v_call: TRBV29-1
j_call: TRBJ2-7
clone_size: .
cdr3_aa: CSVTRGTGGYEQYF
cdr3_nt: TGCAGCGTCACCCGGGGAACGGGGGGTTACGAGCAGTACTTC

d_call: .
v_call: TRBV5-3
j_call: TRBJ1-3
clone_size: .
cdr3_aa: CARSWRGINRSGNTIYF
cdr3_nt: TGTGCCAGAAGCTGGCGGGGGATAAACCGTTCTGGAAACACCATATATTTT

d_call: TRBD1
v_call: TRBV19
j_call: TRBJ1-3
clone_size: once
cdr3_aa: CASSGGTGAGNTIYF
cdr3_nt: TGTGCCAGTAGCGGCGGGACAGGGGCTGGAAACACCATATATTTT

d_call: .
v_call: TRBV27
j_call: TRBJ2-7
clone_size: .
cdr3_aa: CASSPGGGYEQYF
cdr3_nt: TGTGCCAGCAGTCCAGGAGGAGGGTACGAGCAGTACTTC

d_call: TRBD1
v_call: TRBV11-2
j_call: TRBJ2-7
clone_size: .
cdr3_aa: CASSLTTGEYEQYF
cdr3_nt: TGTGCCAGCAGCTTAACGACAGGGGAATACGAGCAGTACTTC

d_call: TRBD1
v_call: TRBV7-9
j_call: TRBJ1-1
clone_size: .
cdr3_aa: CASSLGDRAVDTEAFF
cdr3_nt: TGTGCCAGCAGCTTAGGGGACAGGGCGGTCGACACTGAAGCTTTCTTT

d_call: .
v_call: TRBV12-3/TRBV12-4
j_call: TRBJ2-5
clone_size: .
cdr3_aa: CASRDSSWTQYF
cdr3_nt: TGTGCCAGCCGAGACAGTTCTTGGACCCAGTACTTC

d_call: .
v_call: TRBV19
j_call: TRBJ2-2
clone_size: once
cdr3_aa: CASSTLGSGAGELFF
cdr3_nt: TGTGCCAGTAGTACCTTAGGTAGCGGTGCCGGGGAGCTGTTTTTT

d_call: TRBD1
v_call: TRBV9
j_call: TRBJ1-1
clone_size: once
cdr3_aa: CASSGRDSLEAFF
cdr3_nt: TGTGCCAGCAGCGGAAGGGACAGCCTTGAAGCTTTCTTT

d_call: .
v_call: TRBV28
j_call: TRBJ1-5
clone_size: .
cdr3_aa: CASIPNRGGDQPQHF
cdr3_nt: TGTGCCAGCATCCCAAACCGAGGAGGGGATCAGCCCCAGCATTTT

d_call: .
v_call: TRBV2
j_call: TRBJ2-2
clone_size: .
cdr3_aa: CASSRQAQNTGELFF
cdr3_nt: TGTGCCAGCAGTCGACAGGCGCAAAACACCGGGGAGCTGTTTTTT

d_call: TRBD1
v_call: TRBV24-1
j_call: TRBJ2-7
clone_size: .
cdr3_aa: CATSARGQGSHEQYF
cdr3_nt: TGTGCCACCAGTGCCAGAGGACAGGGCTCGCACGAGCAGTACTTC

d_call: TRBD1
v_call: TRBV4-3
j_call: TRBJ1-6
clone_size: .
cdr3_aa: CASSQDIVNRGISPLHF
cdr3_nt: TGCGCCAGCAGCCAAGATATAGTTAACAGGGGCATTTCACCCCTCCACTTT

d_call: TRBD2
v_call: TRBV11-3
j_call: TRBJ2-5
clone_size: .
cdr3_aa: CASSLGGLAGGQETQYF
cdr3_nt: TGTGCCAGCAGCTTAGGGGGACTAGCGGGGGGCCAAGAGACCCAGTACTTC

d_call: .
v_call: TRBV25-1
j_call: TRBJ1-1
clone_size: .
cdr3_aa: CASSEGGTEAFF
cdr3_nt: TGTGCCAGCAGTGAAGGCGGTACTGAAGCTTTCTTT

d_call: TRBD2
v_call: TRBV7-3
j_call: TRBJ2-7
clone_size: .
cdr3_aa: CARKRLAGGYEQYF
cdr3_nt: TGTGCCAGAAAACGACTAGCGGGAGGATACGAGCAGTACTTC

d_call: .
v_call: TRBV4-2
j_call: TRBJ2-5
clone_size: .
cdr3_aa: CASSQDGGTQETQYF
cdr3_nt: TGTGCCAGCAGCCAAGATGGGGGGACCCAAGAGACCCAGTACTTC

d_call: TRBD2
v_call: TRBV2
j_call: TRBJ2-3
clone_size: .
cdr3_aa: CARTSGSSDTQYF
cdr3_nt: TGTGCCAGGACTAGCGGGAGCTCGGATACGCAGTATTTT

d_call: .
v_call: TRBV18
j_call: TRBJ2-4
clone_size: .
cdr3_aa: CASSPRTDKNIQYF
cdr3_nt: TGTGCCAGCTCACCGCGGACAGATAAAAACATTCAGTACTTC

d_call: TRBD2
v_call: TRBV4-3
j_call: TRBJ2-1
clone_size: .
cdr3_aa: CASSHTGTSKNEQFF
cdr3_nt: TGCGCCAGCAGCCACACCGGGACTAGCAAAAATGAGCAGTTCTTC

d_call: .
v_call: TRBV5-1
j_call: TRBJ2-3
clone_size: .
cdr3_aa: CASSLVRFSTDTQYF
cdr3_nt: TGCGCCAGCAGCTTGGTCCGGTTTAGCACAGATACGCAGTATTTT

d_call: TRBD1
v_call: TRBV4-1
j_call: TRBJ2-1
clone_size: .
cdr3_aa: CASRGRTGDNEQFF
cdr3_nt: TGCGCCAGCAGGGGACGGACAGGGGACAATGAGCAGTTCTTC

d_call: TRBD2
v_call: TRBV5-4
j_call: TRBJ2-7
clone_size: .
cdr3_aa: CASSSSRTSGGSYEQYF
cdr3_nt: TGTGCCAGCAGTTCGTCTCGGACTAGCGGGGGAAGCTACGAGCAGTACTTC

d_call: .
v_call: TRBV7-9
j_call: TRBJ2-1
clone_size: .
cdr3_aa: CASSLARDEQFF
cdr3_nt: TGTGCCAGCAGCTTAGCGCGGGATGAGCAGTTCTTC

d_call: TRBD1
v_call: TRBV4-1
j_call: TRBJ1-5
clone_size: .
cdr3_aa: CASSRGTGYSNQPQHF
cdr3_nt: TGCGCCAGCAGCCGAGGGACAGGCTATAGCAATCAGCCCCAGCATTTT

d_call: .
v_call: TRBV5-6
j_call: TRBJ2-7
clone_size: .
cdr3_aa: CASRGRGTVYEQYF
cdr3_nt: TGTGCCAGCAGGGGTCGGGGGACAGTATACGAGCAGTACTTC

d_call: .
v_call: TRBV5-4
j_call: TRBJ1-2
clone_size: .
cdr3_aa: CASSLDREYGYTF
cdr3_nt: TGTGCCAGCAGCTTGGATAGGGAGTATGGCTACACCTTC

d_call: TRBD1
v_call: TRBV2
j_call: TRBJ2-1
clone_size: .
cdr3_aa: CASRAPGQPDNEQFF
cdr3_nt: TGTGCCAGCAGGGCTCCGGGACAGCCCGACAATGAGCAGTTCTTC

d_call: TRBD1
v_call: TRBV2
j_call: TRBJ1-3
clone_size: .
cdr3_aa: CASSDRRDRGEEAGNTIYF
cdr3_nt: TGTGCCAGCAGTGACCGCCGGGACAGGGGTGAAGAAGCTGGAAACACCATATATTTT

d_call: TRBD1
v_call: TRBV7-9
j_call: TRBJ1-1
clone_size: .
cdr3_aa: CASRITAGGGTEAFF
cdr3_nt: TGTGCCAGCAGAATAACGGCAGGGGGAGGTACTGAAGCTTTCTTT

d_call: .
v_call: TRBV7-2
j_call: TRBJ1-2
clone_size: .
cdr3_aa: CASSSGQNYGYTF
cdr3_nt: TGTGCCAGCAGCTCCGGACAGAACTATGGCTACACCTTC

d_call: TRBD2
v_call: TRBV30
j_call: TRBJ2-7
clone_size: .
cdr3_aa: CAGGTSGTYEQYF
cdr3_nt: TGTGCCGGAGGGACTAGCGGTACCTACGAGCAGTACTTC

d_call: TRBD1
v_call: TRBV7-9
j_call: TRBJ1-1
clone_size: .
cdr3_aa: CASRPDRGGRMNTEAFF
cdr3_nt: TGTGCCAGCAGACCGGACAGGGGAGGGAGAATGAACACTGAAGCTTTCTTT

d_call: .
v_call: TRBV9
j_call: TRBJ1-4
clone_size: .
cdr3_aa: CASSVRQHNEKLFF
cdr3_nt: TGTGCCAGCAGCGTAAGACAGCATAATGAAAAACTGTTTTTT

d_call: .
v_call: TRBV10-3
j_call: TRBJ1-2
clone_size: .
cdr3_aa: CAISDAGAGYGYTF
cdr3_nt: TGTGCCATCAGTGACGCGGGCGCCGGCTATGGCTACACCTTC

d_call: TRBD1
v_call: TRBV6-5
j_call: TRBJ1-5
clone_size: .
cdr3_aa: CASRRQGVEDQPQHF
cdr3_nt: TGTGCCAGCAGACGACAGGGGGTAGAGGATCAGCCCCAGCATTTT

d_call: TRBD1
v_call: TRBV9
j_call: TRBJ1-2
clone_size: .
cdr3_aa: CASSVEPGQLSGYTF
cdr3_nt: TGTGCCAGCAGCGTAGAACCGGGACAGCTTTCGGGCTACACCTTC

d_call: .
v_call: TRBV7-2
j_call: TRBJ2-4
clone_size: .
cdr3_aa: CASSHGSYIQYF
cdr3_nt: TGTGCCAGCAGCCACGGGAGTTACATTCAGTACTTC

d_call: .
v_call: TRBV10-1
j_call: TRBJ2-2
clone_size: .
cdr3_aa: CASSFGGTGELFF
cdr3_nt: TGCGCCAGCAGTTTTGGAGGTACCGGGGAGCTGTTTTTT

d_call: .
v_call: TRBV7-9
j_call: TRBJ1-1
clone_size: .
cdr3_aa: CASSQTERNTEAFF
cdr3_nt: TGTGCCAGCAGCCAAACAGAGAGGAACACTGAAGCTTTCTTT

d_call: TRBD1
v_call: TRBV6-5
j_call: TRBJ1-2
clone_size: .
cdr3_aa: CASTNTGVRGYTF
cdr3_nt: TGTGCCAGCACCAATACAGGGGTGCGTGGCTACACCTTC

d_call: .
v_call: TRBV3-1/TRBV3-2
j_call: TRBJ2-2
clone_size: .
cdr3_aa: CASSRLAGGTGELFF
cdr3_nt: TGTGCCAGCAGCCGTTTGGCAGGAGGAACCGGGGAGCTGTTTTTT

d_call: .
v_call: TRBV5-1
j_call: TRBJ1-1
clone_size: .
cdr3_aa: CASSPLPSSTEAFF
cdr3_nt: TGCGCCAGCAGCCCTCTCCCGAGTAGTACTGAAGCTTTCTTT

d_call: .
v_call: TRBV5-6
j_call: TRBJ1-2
clone_size: .
cdr3_aa: CASSPVGRRDGYTF
cdr3_nt: TGTGCCAGCAGCCCCGTAGGGAGGAGGGATGGCTACACCTTC

d_call: TRBD2
v_call: TRBV18
j_call: TRBJ2-5
clone_size: once
cdr3_aa: CASSPQGAGSRETQYF
cdr3_nt: TGTGCCAGCTCACCACAAGGAGCGGGAAGTCGAGAGACCCAGTACTTC

d_call: TRBD1
v_call: TRBV19
j_call: TRBJ1-5
clone_size: .
cdr3_aa: CASSEDRDSQNQPQHF
cdr3_nt: TGTGCCAGTAGCGAAGACCGGGACAGCCAAAATCAGCCCCAGCATTTT

d_call: .
v_call: TRBV6-1
j_call: TRBJ2-2
clone_size: once
cdr3_aa: CASSELFGGLNTGELFF
cdr3_nt: TGTGCCAGCAGTGAATTGTTCGGAGGTCTGAACACCGGGGAGCTGTTTTTT

d_call: TRBD1
v_call: TRBV6-6
j_call: TRBJ1-4
clone_size: .
cdr3_aa: CASSPGGTGIEKLFF
cdr3_nt: TGTGCCAGCAGCCCGGGGGGGACAGGGATTGAAAAACTGTTTTTT

d_call: TRBD1
v_call: TRBV9
j_call: TRBJ2-5
clone_size: .
cdr3_aa: CASSVATGQGETQYF
cdr3_nt: TGTGCCAGCAGCGTAGCTACGGGACAGGGGGAGACCCAGTACTTC

d_call: .
v_call: TRBV11-2
j_call: TRBJ2-2
clone_size: few
cdr3_aa: CASRRRLALANTGELFF
cdr3_nt: TGTGCCAGCAGGAGGAGGCTAGCGCTAGCGAACACCGGGGAGCTGTTTTTT

d_call: .
v_call: TRBV4-2
j_call: TRBJ2-1
clone_size: .
cdr3_aa: CASSQGVGDNEQFF
cdr3_nt: TGTGCCAGCAGCCAAGGAGTAGGAGACAATGAGCAGTTCTTC

d_call: .
v_call: TRBV6-2/TRBV6-3
j_call: TRBJ1-4
clone_size: .
cdr3_aa: CASSPAGANEKLFF
cdr3_nt: TGTGCCAGCAGTCCCGCGGGAGCTAATGAAAAACTGTTTTTT

d_call: .
v_call: TRBV19
j_call: TRBJ2-3
clone_size: .
cdr3_aa: CASSIVPDSTQYF
cdr3_nt: TGTGCCAGTAGTATAGTTCCCGACAGTACGCAGTATTTT